The following is a TCR beta chain sequence with its context. The antigen this receptor binds is unknown. The read ends 3 residues before the CDR3 terminus; that terminus is restored from the germline J gene. Genomic DNA was extracted from sorted cells with the QIAGEN DNeasy Blood and Tissue Kit for TCRbeta CDR3 sequencing. High-throughput TCRbeta CDR3 sequencing, which included PCR amplification with bias correction and internal controls, was done commercially through immunoSEQ. As for the authors' bioinformatics: Unique productive TCRbeta sequences were defined by CDR3 nucleotide sequence where primers matched, otherwise by CDR3 amino acid sequence with Vbeta and Jbeta genes. To correct for sorting error, sequences found in more than one sorted population at a frequency ratio of 2:1 or less were discarded, and the remaining shared sequences were assigned to the population with the higher frequency. A sequence counted as donor-reactive if, in CFSE-low cells, the sequence had a frequency of at least 0.01% and was expanded at least 5-fold compared with unstimulated cells. Repertoire divergence was quantified by Jensen-Shannon divergence using the top 100 TCRbeta sequences ranked by frequency. For samples with multiple sequencing runs, sorting error was corrected in each run separately before the runs were combined. The immuneACCESS repertoire file appears here via TCRdb, limited to in-frame rearrangements. These files lack a portion of the clones; in checked studies, under half of the deficit traces to unresolved V genes, and the cause of the others is not known. The V and J calls and the clone size are those of that table, but D and trimming were determined from the DNA. The table for this sample shows about 15,000 clones. Around 3.8% of the sample lies in the top ten.

As encoded in the germline V gene, CDR1 is SGHVS while CDR2 is FQNEAQ. V loses 5 bases at its end and J loses 4 bases; junction bases beyond the gene matches: 6. CDR3 length: 14 amino acids, cysteine to phenylalanine. The 33 bases shown cover part of the CDR3, and their frame starts at base 1. These data come from a study of Tregs in tolerant kidney transplant recipients (dated by TCRdb to about 2019). Regarding the research as a whole: The study used TCRbeta sequencing to identify donor-specific regulatory T cells before combined kidney and bone marrow transplantation, then tracked those cells after transplant.

Beyond this particular receptor, the publication reports: In tolerant patients, donor-specific Tregs expanded more than Tregs overall, which suggests antigen-driven rather than nonspecific expansion. The study was limited by small patient numbers, and the findings need validation in larger populations and under other immunosuppression protocols. For some patients, the PCR primers changed as time went on, which meant samples from those patients could not be compared with one another at the nucleotide level. Biological reproducibility was not directly assessed, although technical replication error appeared to be minimal. Expanding Tregs with activated donor B cells appeared to identify the most biologically relevant and donor-specific TCRbeta repertoire.

Related donors were used in the transplants with nonmyeloablative bone marrow transplantation, and mixed chimerism was transient in the human trials. Thawed PBMCs were FACS-sorted into unstimulated Tregs (CD4+CD25+CD127-), CD4+ non-Tregs (CD4+CD25-), CD4 cells and CD8 cells. Several combined kidney and bone marrow transplant recipients from the ITN036ST trial were included as patients, and samples were available only from these trial subjects. Healthy control blood was processed by Ficoll density gradient to PBMCs and cryopreserved; patient PBMCs were collected before and after transplant. Here the chain combines TRBV7-8 and TRBJ2-7, and 9 junctional nucleotides match TRBD1. The material sequenced was CD4+ T cells from blood (PBMCs), taken 12 months after the transplant. The source is a human patient who received a combined kidney and bone marrow transplant. Some T cells may derive from the graft donor when a transplant has been performed. The CDR3: CASSTTGGVYEQYF. The CDR3 DNA, read in part, is TGTGCCAGCAGCACGACAGGGGGAGTGTACGAG. With all but the CDR3 taken from the reference TRBV7-8 and TRBJ2-7 genes, the full variable domain is: GAGVSQSPRYKVAKRGQDVALRCDPISGHVSLFWYQQALGQGPEFLTYFQNEAQLDKSGLPSDRFFAERPEGSVSTLKIQRTQQEDSAVYLCASSTTGGVYEQYFGPGTRLTVT.